The 27 T cell receptor beta chains listed next were all sequenced from one sample in a study of blood T cell repertoires in COVID-19. Clones were sequenced by immunoSEQ multiplex PCR, and TCRdb holds only the in-frame ones, with some missing. The sample consists of about 48,000 clones, 85% of them appearing once. The material sequenced was peripheral blood. Receptor source: a woman between 55 and 75 years old with acute or convalescent COVID-19.

The chain combines TRBV6-5 with TRBJ2-2; D is perhaps TRBD1 (6 bases). This CDR3 is 15 amino acids long. The germline gives CDR1 MNHEY, CDR2 SVGAGI. The V gene lost 6 bases and the J gene lost 5 bases, with 16 bases spanning the gap. The CDR3 DNA reads TGTGCCAGCAGGCCGCAGGGGCTCCAGACCGGGGAGCTGTTTTTT. It translates to CASRPQGLQTGELFF.

V gene TRBV7-9 combines with J gene TRBJ1-2; D is uncertain. CDR1 SEHNR and CDR2 FQNEAQ come from the germline V gene (reference sequence). V was shortened by 1 base and J by 8 bases, with 11 bases between the two germline ends. This CDR3 has 13 residues. The CDR3 region has the DNA TGTGCCAGCAGCTTAGAACAACGGGGAGGCTACACCTTC. It specifies CASSLEQRGGYTF.

In the case of this clone: A read error may account for a junction end that differs from germline. The chain uses TRBV12-3 or TRBV12-4 and TRBJ1-1; D gene uncertain. The CDR3 has 13 amino acids. CDR3 sequence reads: CASSLSTLAMGNF. The CDR3 DNA follows: TGTGCCAGCAGTTTAAGCACTCTGGCCATGGGCAACTTT.

The chain uses TRBV3-1 (or the pseudogene TRBV3-2) and TRBJ2-1; perhaps TRBD1 as D (5 bases). The CDR3 consists of 16 residues. The germline gives CDR1 LGHDT, CDR2 YNNKEL (reference sequence). V was trimmed by 4 bases and J by 4 bases, leaving 17 bases between them. The CDR3 nucleotides are TGTGCCAGCAGCCGAATACCGACAGCCATGTACAATGAGCAGTTCTTC. It encodes CASSRIPTAMYNEQFF.

V gene TRBV5-1 combines with J gene TRBJ2-5, with a weak D call TRBD2 (5 bases). Trimming took 4 bases from V and 10 from J, leaving 23 bases between them. The CDR3 sequence is 15 residues long. In germline, CDR1 is SGHRS, CDR2 YFSETQ. Here the CDR3 reads CASSARVERRRLQYF. DNA for the CDR3: TGCGCCAGCAGCGCGAGGGTGGAAAGGAGGAGGCTCCAGTACTTC. Filled out from reference TRBV5-1 and TRBJ2-5, the complete variable domain reads KAGVTQTPRYLIKTRGQQVTLSCSPISGHRSVSWYQQTPGQGLQFLFEYFSETQRNKGNFPGRFSGRQFSNSRSEMNVSTLELGDSALYLCASSARVERRRLQYFGPGTRLLVL.

The chain has TRBV5-4 and TRBJ1-1, with 10 positions matching TRBD1. Trimming at V came to 7 bases and at J to 1 base, leaving 4 bases not matched to a gene. CDR1 is SGHNT, CDR2 YYREEE, per germline (reference sequence). The CDR3 loop spans 14 amino acids. CDR3 protein: CASGQGVGNTEAFF. The CDR3 DNA reads TGTGCCAGCGGACAGGGGGTTGGGAACACTGAAGCTTTCTTT.

The rearrangement links TRBV7-2 to TRBJ2-1; 9 nucleotides line up with TRBD2. V gave up 1 base and J gave up 4 bases; unmatched junction bases: 5. The CDR3 spans 16 residues. The germline V gene has CDR1 SGHTA and CDR2 FQGNSA. The CDR3 here is CASSLVVTSGYNEQFF. As DNA, the CDR3 is TGTGCCAGCAGCTTAGTTGTGACTAGCGGTTACAATGAGCAGTTCTTC. Together with reference TRBV7-2 and TRBJ2-1, the CDR3 gives the full variable domain: GAGVSQSPSNKVTEKGKDVELRCDPISGHTALYWYRQSLGQGLEFLIYFQGNSAPDKSGLPSDRFSAERTGGSVSTLTIQRTQQEDSAVYLCASSLVVTSGYNEQFFGPGTRLTVL.

The CDR3 reads CASSFGLAGDNEQFF. The CDR3 DNA reads as TGTGCCAGCAGCTTTGGACTAGCGGGAGACAATGAGCAGTTCTTC. V and J are TRBV2 and TRBJ2-1, with 13 bases matching TRBD2. Germline CDR1 reads SNHLY; CDR2 reads FYNNEI. V trimming: 6 bases; J trimming: 5 bases; junction bases outside the gene matches: 4. The CDR3 contains 15 residues.

The CDR3 loop is CASGFRQRNTEAFF. CDR3 DNA sequence: TGTGCTAGTGGTTTTAGACAGCGGAACACTGAAGCTTTCTTT. The gene calls are TRBV12-5 and TRBJ1-1; TRBD1 might be the D (5 bases). The CDR3 extends over 14 amino acids. The germline CDR1 and CDR2 sequences are LGHNT and FRNRAP. V lost 3 bases and J lost 1, with 9 bases in between.

The chain carries TRBV7-9 and TRBJ2-5, with D maybe TRBD1 (6 bases). The CDR3 totals 13 residues. Germline-derived CDR1 and CDR2 are SEHNR and FQNEAQ (reference sequence). Trimming cost V 5 bases and J 6 bases, with 13 bases left between them. CDR3 amino acids: CASSPQGGKTQYF. The CDR3 nucleotides read TGTGCCAGCAGCCCACAGGGTGGGAAGACCCAGTACTTC.

This sequence joins TRBV19 and TRBJ1-5; the D gene is possibly TRBD1 (5 bases). Germline V gene sequence: CDR1 LNHDA, CDR2 SQIVND (reference sequence). V lost 4 bases and J 7 bases, leaving 8 bases between the germline ends. CDR3 length: 12 residues. CDR3 in amino acids: CASSTRGQPQHF. The CDR3 coding sequence is TGTGCCAGTAGTACAAGGGGCCAGCCCCAGCATTTT.

This chain connects TRBV6-5 to TRBJ1-1; no clear D. Between the trimmed V and J ends, which lost 7 bases and 5 bases, there was a span of 17 bases. There are 14 residues in the CDR3. Germline-derived CDR1 and CDR2 are MNHEY and SVGAGI. Here the CDR3 DNA reads TGTGCCAGCACCCGCGGGAACGCCTTAACTGAAGCTTTCTTT. This codes for CASTRGNALTEAFF.

The chain uses TRBV27 and TRBJ2-1, with TRBD1 matching over 7 bases. V lost 6 bases, J lost 6 bases, and 2 bases stayed unmatched. This CDR3 comprises 12 residues. Germline V gene lookup returns CDR1 MNHEY and CDR2 SMNVEV (reference sequence). CDR3: CASRNRGNEQFF. The DNA for the CDR3 is TGTGCCAGCAGAAACAGGGGCAATGAGCAGTTCTTC.

This chain uses TRBV27 with TRBJ1-4; D is undetermined. The ends were cut back, 3 bases at V and 10 bases at J, with 12 bases in the middle. CDR1 and CDR2 (germline): MNHEY, SMNVEV (reference sequence). The CDR3 is 13 residues long. The CDR3 protein is CASSFDGFGKLFF. The CDR3 nucleotides are TGTGCCAGCAGTTTTGACGGGTTTGGAAAACTGTTTTTT.

This clone turned up a few times. The chain recombines TRBV4-1 with TRBJ1-4; 7 positions match TRBD1. The CDR3 contains 16 residues. Germline V gene lookup returns CDR1 MGHRA and CDR2 YSYEKL. V was clipped by 2 bases and J by 3 bases; unmatched bases: 6. CDR3: CASSQQTGLANEKLFF. The CDR3, as DNA: TGCGCCAGCAGCCAACAGACAGGGTTGGCTAATGAAAAACTGTTTTTT.

The J gene is TRBJ2-2, the V gene TRBV3-1 (or the pseudogene TRBV3-2); 13 bases align to TRBD2. The CDR3 consists of 17 residues. Germline V gene sequence: CDR1 LGHDT, CDR2 YNNKEL (reference sequence). The trim removed 4 bases at V and 2 bases at J, leaving 4 bases unmatched. The CDR3 coding sequence is TGTGCCAGCAGCCTGACTAGCGGGAGGTTCAACACCGGGGAGCTGTTTTTT. As protein: CASSLTSGRFNTGELFF.

The rearrangement uses TRBV5-1 and TRBJ1-2, with 8 bases lining up with TRBD1. The germline V gene has CDR1 SGHRS and CDR2 YFSETQ. V was clipped by 4 bases and J by 2 bases; unmatched bases: 7. CDR3 length: 15 amino acids. DNA of the CDR3: TGCGCCAGCAGCAATCCTAGACAGGGGAACTATGGCTACACCTTC. It encodes CASSNPRQGNYGYTF.

The sample holds a few counts of this clone. This chain joins TRBV7-9 and TRBJ2-5; D ambiguous. Per the germline V gene, CDR1 is SEHNR and CDR2 is FQNEAQ (reference sequence). The CDR3 length is 12 residues. V was shortened by 1 base and J by 9 bases, with 9 bases between the two germline ends. The CDR3 coding sequence is TGTGCCAGCAGCTTAGGGCCGTTGTCCCAGTACTTC. Translation: CASSLGPLSQYF.

The chain uses TRBV18 and TRBJ2-1; weak D call: TRBD2 (7 bases). The ends were cut back, 3 bases at V and 4 bases at J, with 13 bases in the middle. The CDR3 has 15 residues. In germline, CDR1 is KGHSH, CDR2 LQKENI. The CDR3 bases are TGTGCCAGCTCACCTATGGGGGGGCTGTACAATGAGCAGTTCTTC. Protein product: CASSPMGGLYNEQFF.

The CDR3 DNA is TGTGCCAGCAGCGTAGCTCCTAGCAGGGAGACCCAGTACTTC. This gives the protein CASSVAPSRETQYF. This sequence joins TRBV9 and TRBJ2-5; TRBD2 might be the D (5 bases). The V and J ends lost 0 bases and 5 bases respectively, with 11 bases between them. This CDR3 is built from 14 residues. Looked up from germline, CDR1 is SGDLS and CDR2 is YYNGEE.

J is TRBJ1-2 and V is TRBV5-5; D is unclear. The CDR3 totals 17 residues. The V gene's germline CDR1 is SGHKS and CDR2 YYEKEE (reference sequence). Trimming left V 4 bases short and J 2 bases short, with 21 bases between. The CDR3: CASSLTEPRPLNYGYTF. DNA of the CDR3: TGTGCCAGCAGCCTGACGGAGCCGCGCCCCCTAAACTATGGCTACACCTTC.

The chain is built from TRBV5-6 and TRBJ2-1; 8 positions agree with TRBD1. Germline lookup yields CDR1 SGHDT and CDR2 YYEEEE. The CDR3 runs to 17 residues. V lost 0 bases to trimming and J lost 2 bases; unmatched junction nucleotides: 7. The CDR3 sequence is CASSLGIADRAYNEQFF. DNA of the CDR3: TGTGCCAGCAGCTTGGGAATAGCGGACAGGGCCTACAATGAGCAGTTCTTC.

The chain has TRBV19 and TRBJ2-5; 13 bases agree with TRBD2. Germline CDR1 reads LNHDA; CDR2 reads SQIVND (reference sequence). The CDR3 has 16 amino acids. After removal of 2 bases from V and 5 bases from J, the junction contained 5 bases not matched to a gene. The CDR3 reads CASSIRGLAGDETQYF. In DNA, the CDR3 is TGTGCCAGTAGTATACGAGGACTAGCGGGGGACGAGACCCAGTACTTC.

The gene calls are TRBV19 and TRBJ2-1, with D possibly matching TRBD2 (5 bases). Germline V CDR1 and CDR2: LNHDA, SQIVND (reference sequence). The CDR3 sequence is 13 residues long. The V and J ends lost 11 bases and 5 bases respectively, with 16 bases between them. Written as DNA, the CDR3 is TGTGCCTCCCGGGATCTACACCACAATGAGCAGTTCTTC. It encodes CASRDLHHNEQFF.

The rearrangement links TRBV10-3 to TRBJ2-2, with 10 nucleotides matching TRBD2. Trimming cost V 7 bases and J 6 bases; bases outside gene matches: 8. The CDR3 is 15 amino acids. Germline CDR1 is ENHRY and CDR2 is SYGVKD. DNA of the CDR3: TGTGCCATCATGGCAAGCGGGAGGGAAGCCGGGGAGCTGTTTTTT. It is translated as CAIMASGREAGELFF.

A few counts support this clone. This rearrangement joins TRBV4-1 to TRBJ2-7, with D uncertain. CDR3 size: 16 residues. V was cut by 0 bases and J by 3 bases, with 15 bases left in between. The germline V gene encodes CDR1 MGHRA and CDR2 YSYEKL. The DNA for the CDR3 is TGCGCCAGCAGCCAAGATGGAGACTCCTCCGACTACGAGCAGTACTTC. Residues: CASSQDGDSSDYEQYF.

This clone was found once. The chain employs TRBV7-2 and TRBJ2-3, with TRBD1 as a possible D gene (6 bases). Germline lookup yields CDR1 SGHTA and CDR2 FQGNSA. The CDR3 spans 16 residues. Trimming took 5 bases from V and 4 from J, leaving 19 bases between them. The CDR3: CASSLAQGKVADTQYF. In DNA form, the CDR3 reads TGTGCCAGCAGCCTGGCCCAGGGGAAAGTGGCAGATACGCAGTATTTT. The full variable domain, rest sourced from reference TRBV7-2 and TRBJ2-3, is GAGVSQSPSNKVTEKGKDVELRCDPISGHTALYWYRQSLGQGLEFLIYFQGNSAPDKSGLPSDRFSAERTGGSVSTLTIQRTQQEDSAVYLCASSLAQGKVADTQYFGPGTRLTVL.